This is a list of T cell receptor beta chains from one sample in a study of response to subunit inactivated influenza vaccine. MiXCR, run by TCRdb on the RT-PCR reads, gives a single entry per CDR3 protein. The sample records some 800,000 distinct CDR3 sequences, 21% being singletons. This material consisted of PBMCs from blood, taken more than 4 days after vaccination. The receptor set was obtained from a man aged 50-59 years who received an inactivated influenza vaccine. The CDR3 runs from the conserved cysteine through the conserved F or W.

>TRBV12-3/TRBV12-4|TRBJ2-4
CASSPRQGDIQYF
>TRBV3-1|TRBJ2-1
CASSPPPGLAGGDEQFF
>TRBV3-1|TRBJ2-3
CASSQSSGRADTQYF
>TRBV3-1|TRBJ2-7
CASSQGFPGFYEQYF
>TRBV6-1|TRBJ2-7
CASRSEGPSSYEQYF
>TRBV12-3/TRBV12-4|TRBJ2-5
CASSSSPSGRETQYF
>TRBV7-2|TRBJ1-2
CASSLVWGEDYGYTF
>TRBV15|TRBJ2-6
CATSSRLAGGANVLTF
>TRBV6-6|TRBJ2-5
CASLRQNQETQYF
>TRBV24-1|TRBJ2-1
CATSGPNQDYPLVEQFF
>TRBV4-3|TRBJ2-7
CASSQDDGWRYEQYF
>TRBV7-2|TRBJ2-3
CASSLASGSGQALDTQYF
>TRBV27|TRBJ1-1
CASSLVKGIFTEAFF